The 18 T cell receptor beta chains below come from one sample, sequenced in a study of CD8+CD57+ T cells in acquired aplastic anemia. CDR3 and TCR beta VDJ profiling relied on genomic DNA as the template. MiXCR was run by TCRdb on the reads, yielding one entry per CDR3 protein. The table has roughly 200,000 distinct CDR3 sequences, roughly 55% seen once. Sequences were obtained from sorted CD4+, CD8+, or CD8+CD57+ T cells (not recorded which) from PBMCs. These TCRs come from a human donor in good health.

The rearrangement uses TRBV7-2 and TRBJ1-1; no clear D. Trimming removed 3 bases at V and 1 base at J, with 9 bases between. Germline V gene lookup returns CDR1 SGHTA and CDR2 FQGNSA. This CDR3 has 14 amino acids. In DNA form, the CDR3 reads TGTGCCAGCAGCTTGTTTCCCCAGAACACTGAAGCTTTCTTT. It encodes CASSLFPQNTEAFF. The variable domain in full, completed from reference TRBV7-2 and TRBJ1-1, reads GAGVSQSPSNKVTEKGKDVELRCDPISGHTALYWYRQSLGQGLEFLIYFQGNSAPDKSGLPSDRFSAERTGGSVSTLTIQRTQQEDSAVYLCASSLFPQNTEAFFGQGTRLTVV.

As concerns this clonotype: One end of the junction varies from germline; a read error may be responsible. The chain carries TRBV7-9 and TRBJ2-2; possibly TRBD1 or TRBD2 for D (6 bases each). The CDR3 is 16 residues long. Germline CDR1 reads SEHNR; CDR2 reads FQNEAQ (reference sequence). CDR3 loop: CASSLLPRDNTGGLFF. CDR3 sequence (DNA): TGTGCCAGCAGCCTCCTGCCTCGGGACAACACCGGGGGGCTGTTTTTT.

The V call is TRBV7-2, the J call TRBJ2-7; tentative D call: TRBD1 (5 bases). Per the germline V gene, CDR1 is SGHTA and CDR2 is FQGNSA. The CDR3 is 16 amino acids. V was clipped by 2 bases and J by 2 bases, with 16 bases between them. CDR3 sequence: CASSLIIGAGPYEQYF. The CDR3, as DNA: TGTGCCAGCAGCTTAATAATTGGGGCCGGTCCCTACGAGCAGTACTTC.

The rearrangement joins TRBV20-1 to TRBJ1-1, with D maybe TRBD1 (6 bases). The CDR3 sequence is 12 residues long. Trimming took 3 bases from V and 4 from J, leaving 9 bases between them. The germline CDR1 and CDR2 sequences are DFQATT and SNEGSKA (reference sequence). This CDR3 is CSASEGGTEAFF. The DNA for the CDR3 is TGCAGTGCTAGCGAAGGGGGCACTGAAGCTTTCTTT.

The J gene is TRBJ2-7, the V gene TRBV5-1, with D possibly called TRBD1 or TRBD2 (6 bases each). The CDR3 is made up of 16 amino acids. Germline-derived CDR1 and CDR2 are SGHRS and YFSETQ. V was cut by 0 bases and J by 2 bases, with 15 bases left in between. DNA for the CDR3: TGCGCCAGCAGCTTGGAGGGGGGAACCCCACCCTACGAGCAGTACTTC. Its protein product is CASSLEGGTPPYEQYF.

In its sample, this clonotype was seen many times. V and J are TRBV7-2 and TRBJ2-3; no clear D. V lost 5 bases and J 4 bases, leaving 16 bases between the germline ends. Germline loops: CDR1 SGHTA, CDR2 FQGNSA. The CDR3 runs to 15 residues. The CDR3 bases are TGTGCCAGCAGCCTACTCCCTCTAGGCGCAGATACGCAGTATTTT. The encoded protein is CASSLLPLGADTQYF.

The chain joins TRBV29-1 to TRBJ1-2, with D maybe TRBD1 (6 bases). Germline CDR1 is SQVTM and CDR2 is ANQGSEA. Trimming stripped 4 bases from V and 3 bases from J, with 27 bases between. The CDR3 loop spans 18 amino acids. For the CDR3, the DNA is TGCAGCGTTGGGAGAAGGACAGCCCTACCCGAAACCGACTATGGCTACACCTTC. Its protein is CSVGRRTALPETDYGYTF.

This CDR3 reads CSVEGYQWDSSEQFF. The CDR3, as DNA: TGCAGCGTTGAGGGCTACCAGTGGGACTCGAGTGAGCAGTTCTTC. This rearrangement joins TRBV29-1 to TRBJ2-1; a possible D gene is TRBD2 (6 bases). CDR1 and CDR2 from the germline V gene are SQVTM and ANQGSEA. V dropped 3 bases and J dropped 9 bases, with 21 bases sitting between them. This CDR3 spans 15 amino acids.

The chain uses TRBV9 and TRBJ2-1, with a possible D match to TRBD2 (6 bases). Trimming shortened V by 0 bases and J by 9 bases, and 13 bases separated the two germline ends. Looked up from germline, CDR1 is SGDLS and CDR2 is YYNGEE. The CDR3 loop spans 14 amino acids. DNA of the CDR3: TGTGCCAGCAGCGTAGGCGGGGTACGCACTGAGCAGTTCTTC. Translated: CASSVGGVRTEQFF.

The V call is TRBV7-2, the J call TRBJ2-7; D is perhaps TRBD2 (6 bases). The V end lost 5 bases, the J end lost 0 bases, and 20 bases lay between the germline ends. There are 17 residues in the CDR3. The germline CDR1 and CDR2 sequences are SGHTA and FQGNSA. CDR3: CASSRPTQAGPSYEQYF. The CDR3 nucleotides read TGTGCCAGCAGCCGCCCGACTCAGGCGGGGCCCTCCTACGAGCAGTACTTC.

The gene calls are TRBV12-3 or TRBV12-4 and TRBJ1-1; TRBD1 agrees at 7 bases. The junction had 5 bases not matched to a gene; V was cut back by 2 bases and J by 5 bases. This CDR3 region has 14 residues. The DNA for the CDR3 is TGTGCCAGCAGTTTATCGACAGGGCGTACTGAAGCTTTCTTT. It specifies CASSLSTGRTEAFF.

V is TRBV19 and J is TRBJ2-3; unclear D gene. CDR1 is LNHDA, CDR2 SQIVND, per germline (reference sequence). This CDR3 comprises 15 residues. The V gene lost 1 base and the J gene lost 4 bases, with 12 bases spanning the gap. The CDR3 protein is CASSIGDGASDTQYF. CDR3 in DNA: TGTGCCAGTAGTATAGGGGATGGTGCCTCAGATACGCAGTATTTT.

This chain joins TRBV29-1 and TRBJ2-7; TRBD2 matches at 7 bases. The J segment lost 9 bases and the V segment lost 3 bases, leaving 5 bases of the junction unmatched. Germline V gene sequence: CDR1 SQVTM, CDR2 ANQGSEA. This CDR3 is 11 amino acids long. Here the CDR3 DNA reads TGCAGCGTTGAGGGAGGGGAAGGGCAGTACTTC. Translating it yields CSVEGGEGQYF.

The chain has TRBV2 and TRBJ2-5; D perhaps matches TRBD2 (7 bases). This CDR3 spans 14 amino acids. The germline gives CDR1 SNHLY, CDR2 FYNNEI. V lost 6 bases to trimming and J lost 5 bases, with 16 bases between them. CDR3 bases: TGTGCCAGCAGGCGGGGGCAGGGCGCTGAGACCCAGTACTTC. It yields the protein CASRRGQGAETQYF.

The CDR3 here is CASSARPGQGSYNEQFF. CDR3 nucleotide sequence: TGTGCCAGCAGTGCGAGACCGGGACAGGGTTCCTACAATGAGCAGTTCTTC. The V and J genes are TRBV25-1 and TRBJ2-1, with TRBD1 identical over 9 bases. V lost 4 bases to trimming and J lost 1 base; unmatched junction nucleotides: 8. CDR1 MGHDK and CDR2 SYGVNS come from the germline V gene. The CDR3 is 17 residues long.

J is TRBJ2-7 and V is TRBV14; 7 bases match TRBD1. This CDR3 spans 16 amino acids. Per the germline V gene, CDR1 is SGHDN and CDR2 is FVKESK. The V segment lost 1 base and the J segment 0 bases; nucleotides outside the gene matches: 6. CDR3 sequence reads: CASSQGNGTASYEQYF. In DNA form, the CDR3 reads TGTGCCAGCAGCCAAGGGAACGGGACAGCCTCCTACGAGCAGTACTTC.

The chain couples TRBV9 to TRBJ2-2, with 14 bases matching TRBD2. CDR3 length equals 19 residues. Trimming at V came to 0 bases and at J to 3 bases, leaving 7 bases not matched to a gene. CDR1 and CDR2 from the germline V gene are SGDLS and YYNGEE. For the CDR3, the DNA is TGTGCCAGCAGCGTAGTGGGACTAGCGGGGGAGGATCACACCGGGGAGCTGTTTTTT. Translated, it gives CASSVVGLAGEDHTGELFF.

The chain joins TRBV2 to TRBJ2-2; possible D gene TRBD1, 6 bases. This CDR3 region has 15 residues. Germline-derived CDR1 and CDR2 are SNHLY and FYNNEI. The V end was cut by 6 bases, the J end by 5 bases, with 16 bases between. This chain's CDR3 is CASSSDRSVTGELFF. CDR3 DNA sequence: TGTGCCAGCAGCTCCGACAGGTCAGTGACCGGGGAGCTGTTTTTT.